One and the same sample provided the 27 T cell receptor beta chains below, sequenced in a study of T cell repertoires in cytomegalovirus infection. TCRdb reprocessed the reads via MiXCR and lists one record per CDR3 protein. The sample includes around 300,000 distinct CDR3 sequences, about a quarter of them seen just once. The sequencing input was PBMCs. The receptors were sampled from a human donor in good health (CMV status not recorded). Some clones in this sample may be carry-over from other donors' samples.

The rearrangement uses TRBV6-8 and TRBJ2-5; tentative D call: TRBD2 (6 bases). CDR3 size: 14 residues. The V gene lost 5 bases and the J gene lost 4 bases, with 14 bases spanning the gap. Germline-derived CDR1 and CDR2 are MNHGY and SAAAGT. CDR3 residues: CASSKTSRGETQYF. Written as DNA, the CDR3 is TGTGCCAGCAGTAAGACTAGTAGGGGAGAGACCCAGTACTTC.

CDR3 amino acids: CASSFLTSGVYNEQFF. CDR3 sequence (DNA): TGTGCCAGCAGCTTTCTGACTAGCGGGGTCTACAATGAGCAGTTCTTC. The chain uses TRBV7-9 and TRBJ2-1; 11 bases fit TRBD2. Germline CDR1 SEHNR, CDR2 FQNEAQ (reference sequence). Losses at the gene ends were 3 bases for V and 3 bases for J; bases not matched to a gene: 4. The CDR3 has 16 residues.

This clonotype was recorded many times. The chain combines TRBV7-2 with TRBJ2-1; 9 positions agree with TRBD2. Germline loops: CDR1 SGHTA, CDR2 FQGNSA. After removal of 3 bases from V and 6 bases from J, the junction contained 6 bases not matched to a gene. CDR3 length: 15 amino acids. CDR3 loop: CASSLASGAPNEQFF. The CDR3 coding sequence is TGTGCCAGCAGCTTGGCTAGCGGGGCCCCCAATGAGCAGTTCTTC.

This clonotype was seen many times. The chain employs TRBV5-1 and TRBJ1-3; D is perhaps TRBD1 (5 bases). The CDR3 has 13 amino acids. In germline, CDR1 is SGHRS, CDR2 YFSETQ. Trimming pared 4 bases from V and 0 bases from J, leaving 5 bases between. The CDR3 DNA follows: TGCGCCAGCAGCGACAGCTCTGGAAACACCATATATTTT. Translating gives CASSDSSGNTIYF.

This clonotype was observed at least ten times. The chain has TRBV7-2 and TRBJ1-6; 8 bases are shared with TRBD1. J was trimmed by 7 bases and V by 2 bases; bases with no gene match: 1. CDR3 length: 14 amino acids. From germline, CDR1 is SGHTA and CDR2 FQGNSA. The CDR3 sequence: CASSLRQGNSPLHF. As DNA, the CDR3 is TGTGCCAGCAGCTTAAGACAGGGGAATTCACCCCTCCACTTT.

This clonotype occurred a few times. The genes are TRBV11-2 and TRBJ2-2; 8 nucleotides align to TRBD1. This CDR3 comprises 14 residues. The V segment lost 6 bases and the J segment 8 bases; nucleotides outside the gene matches: 8. Germline V CDR1 and CDR2: SGHAT, FQNNGV. CDR3 amino acids: CASSLDRAAGELFF. CDR3 DNA: TGTGCCAGCAGTTTGGACAGGGCGGCAGGGGAGCTGTTTTTT.

The chain links TRBV11-2 to TRBJ1-3; perhaps TRBD1 as D (6 bases). Germline V lookup: CDR1 SGHAT, CDR2 FQNNGV. This CDR3 spans 17 amino acids. Trimming pared 4 bases from V and 9 bases from J, leaving 25 bases between. CDR3 residues: CASSSLFSGGGRGTIYF. CDR3 bases: TGTGCCAGCAGCTCGCTCTTCTCCGGAGGGGGGCGCGGCACCATATATTTT.

V and J are TRBV20-1 and TRBJ2-1, with D possibly TRBD2 on 6 matching bases. V lost 1 base and J 0 bases, leaving 13 bases between the germline ends. CDR1 is DFQATT and CDR2 is SNEGSKA in the germline V gene (reference sequence). The CDR3 is 16 residues long. The CDR3 region is CSARGVSGSSYNEQFF. As DNA, the CDR3 is TGCAGTGCTAGAGGTGTTAGCGGAAGCTCCTACAATGAGCAGTTCTTC.

J is TRBJ1-1 and V is TRBV9; tentative D call: TRBD1 (6 bases). Looked up from germline, CDR1 is SGDLS and CDR2 is YYNGEE. Trimming cost V 7 bases and J 1 base, with 17 bases left between them. CDR3 length equals 15 residues. CDR3 DNA: TGTGCCAGCGGACTTGAGGGACACACGAACACTGAAGCTTTCTTT. It yields the protein CASGLEGHTNTEAFF.

The V gene is TRBV9, the J gene TRBJ1-2; a possible D gene is TRBD1 (6 bases). The germline V and J ends were trimmed by 4 bases and 7 bases, with 17 bases remaining between them. Germline V gene sequence: CDR1 SGDLS, CDR2 YYNGEE. This CDR3 is 14 amino acids long. The CDR3 DNA is TGTGCCAGCAGCCTAGACCACAGGGCGGCTGGCTACACCTTC. Protein product: CASSLDHRAAGYTF.

This clonotype was seen at least ten times. The chain is built from TRBV12-3 or TRBV12-4 and TRBJ1-1; 7 nucleotides agree with TRBD1. The junction had 7 bases not matched to a gene; V was cut back by 6 bases and J by 0 bases. CDR3 length equals 15 residues. CDR3 loop: CASSRDRIVNTEAFF. In nucleotides, the CDR3 is TGTGCCAGCAGCCGGGACAGAATAGTGAACACTGAAGCTTTCTTT.

The V call is TRBV18, the J call TRBJ2-1, with D tentatively TRBD1 (7 bases). V was trimmed by 1 base and J by 6 bases, leaving 13 bases between them. Germline V gene sequence: CDR1 KGHSH, CDR2 LQKENI. The CDR3 is 15 amino acids. CDR3 bases: TGTGCCAGCTCACCACAGCGACAGGGACTCAATGAGCAGTTCTTC. This codes for CASSPQRQGLNEQFF.

This clonotype occurred many times. V usage is TRBV7-2 and J usage is TRBJ1-1; D is ambiguous. The ends were cut back, 5 bases at V and 1 base at J, with 8 bases in the middle. In germline, CDR1 is SGHTA, CDR2 FQGNSA. This CDR3 comprises 13 residues. CDR3 protein: CASSIIENTEAFF. The CDR3 region has the DNA TGTGCCAGCAGCATTATTGAGAACACTGAAGCTTTCTTT. The complete variable domain, with remaining parts taken from reference TRBV7-2 and TRBJ1-1, reads GAGVSQSPSNKVTEKGKDVELRCDPISGHTALYWYRQSLGQGLEFLIYFQGNSAPDKSGLPSDRFSAERTGGSVSTLTIQRTQQEDSAVYLCASSIIENTEAFFGQGTRLTVV.

The chain joins TRBV3-1 to TRBJ2-4; D gene ambiguous. The CDR3 extends over 14 amino acids. Germline CDR1 and CDR2: LGHDT and YNNKEL (reference sequence). With 3 bases removed from V and 0 bases from J, the gap between germline ends came to 6 bases. The CDR3 sequence: CASSQLGAKNIQYF. The CDR3 coding sequence is TGTGCCAGCAGCCAGTTAGGAGCCAAAAACATTCAGTACTTC. The variable domain in full, completed from reference TRBV3-1 and TRBJ2-4, reads DTAVSQTPKYLVTQMGNDKSIKCEQNLGHDTMYWYKQDSKKFLKIMFSYNNKELIINETVPNRFSPKSPDKAHLNLHINSLELGDSAVYFCASSQLGAKNIQYFGAGTRLSVL.

This clonotype was detected only a few times. V and J are TRBV11-2 and TRBJ2-1; TRBD2 aligns across 11 bases. After removal of 6 bases from V and 0 bases from J, the junction contained 4 bases not matched to a gene. The CDR3 has 16 residues. Germline CDR1 SGHAT, CDR2 FQNNGV. CDR3 sequence (DNA): TGTGCCAGCAGGAGACTAGCGGGACGCTCCTACAATGAGCAGTTCTTC. It yields the protein CASRRLAGRSYNEQFF. The full variable domain, completed using reference TRBV11-2 and TRBJ2-1, is EAGVAQSPRYKIIEKRQSVAFWCNPISGHATLYWYQQILGQGPKLLIQFQNNGVVDDSQLPKDRFSAERLKGVDSTLKIQPAKLEDSAVYLCASRRLAGRSYNEQFFGPGTRLTVL.

The J gene is TRBJ2-5, the V gene TRBV28; a weak D match, TRBD2 (5 bases). The germline V and J ends were trimmed by 6 bases and 1 base, with 6 bases remaining between them. The CDR3 has 12 residues. Germline V gives CDR1 MDHEN, CDR2 SYDVKM. CDR3 protein: CASRSGQETQYF. In DNA form, the CDR3 reads TGTGCCAGCAGGAGCGGCCAAGAGACCCAGTACTTC.

This clonotype has only a few counts. The chain links TRBV5-6 to TRBJ2-5, with D unresolved. Germline V gene data show CDR1 as SGHDT and CDR2 as YYEEEE. The CDR3 has 13 residues. Trimming pared 2 bases from V and 2 bases from J, leaving 7 bases between. The CDR3 sequence: CASSFWEQETQYF. The CDR3 nucleotides read TGTGCCAGCAGCTTTTGGGAACAAGAGACCCAGTACTTC. Drawing the rest from reference TRBV5-6 and TRBJ2-5, the complete variable domain is DAGVTQSPTHLIKTRGQQVTLRCSPKSGHDTVSWYQQALGQGPQFIFQYYEEEERQRGNFPDRFSGHQFPNYSSELNVNALLLGDSALYLCASSFWEQETQYFGPGTRLLVL.

This chain links TRBV11-2 with TRBJ2-3; D gene unclear. Germline loops: CDR1 SGHAT, CDR2 FQNNGV. The V gene lost 5 bases and the J gene lost 0 bases, with 12 bases spanning the gap. The length of the CDR3 is 15 residues. The CDR3 region has the DNA TGTGCCAGCAGCATACAGCCTACTAGCACAGATACGCAGTATTTT. It codes for CASSIQPTSTDTQYF.

This clonotype showed up just a few times. V and J are TRBV19 and TRBJ2-2, with D possibly being TRBD2 (6 bases). V was pared by 1 base and J by 4 bases, with 13 bases between. The CDR3 spans 16 residues. Germline CDR1 and CDR2: LNHDA and SQIVND (reference sequence). The CDR3 DNA reads as TGTGCCAGTAGTATAGTTGGTCTAGCGCTCACCGGGGAGCTGTTTTTT. This gives the protein CASSIVGLALTGELFF. Combining the CDR3 with reference TRBV19 and TRBJ2-2 gives the whole variable domain DGGITQSPKYLFRKEGQNVTLSCEQNLNHDAMYWYRQDPGQGLRLIYYSQIVNDFQKGDIAEGYSVSREKKESFPLTVTSAQKNPTAFYLCASSIVGLALTGELFFGEGSRLTVL.

This chain links TRBV14 with TRBJ1-2; 9 positions match TRBD1. The CDR3 runs 14 residues. Germline V gene sequence: CDR1 SGHDN, CDR2 FVKESK. V trimming: 3 bases; J trimming: 1 base; junction bases outside the gene matches: 0. In DNA, the CDR3 is TGTGCCAGCAGCCAGACAGGGGGTAACTATGGCTACACCTTC. Residues: CASSQTGGNYGYTF.

This clonotype was picked up a small number of times. V is TRBV29-1 and J is TRBJ2-5; 10 bases map to TRBD1. The V gene's germline CDR1 is SQVTM and CDR2 ANQGSEA. The V and J ends lost 7 bases and 1 base, in that order; junction bases with no gene match: 9. The CDR3 spans 15 residues. The CDR3 is CSGVPWDRGQETQYF. The DNA of the CDR3 is TGCAGCGGCGTCCCGTGGGACAGGGGCCAAGAGACCCAGTACTTC.

The V call is TRBV9, the J call TRBJ2-1; 8 nucleotides align to TRBD2. J gave up 2 bases and V 4 bases, and 8 bases lay outside the gene matches. This CDR3 is built from 16 residues. Germline V gene sequence: CDR1 SGDLS, CDR2 YYNGEE. The CDR3 sequence: CASSPGQRGTYNEQFF. DNA of the CDR3: TGTGCCAGCAGCCCCGGCCAGCGGGGGACCTACAATGAGCAGTTCTTC.

This clonotype was detected only a few times. The chain couples TRBV7-9 to TRBJ2-7, with no clear D. The V gene lost 5 bases and the J gene lost 5 bases, with 16 bases spanning the gap. The CDR3 covers 14 residues. CDR1 and CDR2 (germline): SEHNR, FQNEAQ (reference sequence). CDR3 in amino acids: CASSKVAGWDEQYF. The CDR3 DNA is TGTGCCAGCAGCAAGGTGGCAGGTTGGGACGAGCAGTACTTC.

The V gene is TRBV2, the J gene TRBJ1-1; the match to TRBD1 covers 10 bases. Looked up from germline, CDR1 is SNHLY and CDR2 is FYNNEI. There are 13 residues in the CDR3. V lost 7 bases and J lost 9; bases outside the gene matches: 8. CDR3 sequence reads: CASIRDRGLKAFF. CDR3 bases: TGTGCCAGCATACGGGACAGGGGCTTGAAAGCTTTCTTT.

V gene TRBV7-6 combines with J gene TRBJ2-7, with 7 nucleotides matching TRBD2. The junction had 9 bases not matched to a gene; V was cut back by 4 bases and J by 0 bases. This CDR3 comprises 16 residues. Germline CDR1 and CDR2: SGHVS and FNYEAQ. For the CDR3, the DNA is TGTGCCAGCAGCTCCCTCAGCGGGACCGGCTCCTACGAGCAGTACTTC. Its protein is CASSSLSGTGSYEQYF. Looking up the rest from reference TRBV7-6 and TRBJ2-7 gives the full variable domain: GAGVSQSPRYKVTKRGQDVALRCDPISGHVSLYWYRQALGQGPEFLTYFNYEAQQDKSGLPNDRFSAERPEGSISTLTIQRTEQRDSAMYRCASSSLSGTGSYEQYFGPGTRLTVT.

In the case of this clonotype: A junction boundary mismatches the germline segment, possibly from a read error. The chain recombines TRBV10-2 with TRBJ2-1, with 9 bases lining up with TRBD2. Germline CDR1 is WSHSY and CDR2 is SAAADI. The CDR3 covers 14 residues. The CDR3 loop reads CASRGTSSDNEQFF. CDR3 nucleotide sequence: TGCGCCAGCAGAGGGACTAGCTCCGACAATGAGCAGTTCTTC.

The chain combines TRBV2 with TRBJ2-1, with a possible D match to TRBD2 (6 bases). Trimming shortened V by 3 bases and J by 1 base, and 13 bases separated the two germline ends. CDR3 length: 16 residues. The germline gives CDR1 SNHLY, CDR2 FYNNEI. The CDR3 DNA sequence: TGTGCCAGCAGTGATAAGCGGGCGTCATCCTACAATGAGCAGTTCTTC. Translated: CASSDKRASSYNEQFF.